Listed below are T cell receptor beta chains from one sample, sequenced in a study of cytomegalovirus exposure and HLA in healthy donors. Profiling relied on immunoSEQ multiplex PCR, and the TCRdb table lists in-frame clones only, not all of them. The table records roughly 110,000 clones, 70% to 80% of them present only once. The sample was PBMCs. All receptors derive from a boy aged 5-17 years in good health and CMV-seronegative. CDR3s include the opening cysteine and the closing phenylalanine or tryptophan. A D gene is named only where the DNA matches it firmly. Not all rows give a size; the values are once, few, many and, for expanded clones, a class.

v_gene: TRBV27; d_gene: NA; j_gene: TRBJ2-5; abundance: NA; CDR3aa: CASSLGAPYAQYF; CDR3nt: TGTGCCAGCAGTTTAGGGGCTCCATATGCCCAGTACTTC
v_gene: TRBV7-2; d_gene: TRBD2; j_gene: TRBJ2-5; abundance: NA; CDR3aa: CASSLAPLAGEETQYF; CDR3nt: TGTGCCAGCAGCTTAGCCCCATTAGCGGGAGAGGAGACCCAGTACTTC
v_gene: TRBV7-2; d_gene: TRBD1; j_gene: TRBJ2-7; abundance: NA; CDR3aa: CASSSHRDRESYEQYF; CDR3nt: TGTGCCAGCAGCTCGCACCGGGACAGGGAATCCTACGAGCAGTACTTC
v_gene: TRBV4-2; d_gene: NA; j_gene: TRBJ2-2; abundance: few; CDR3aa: CASSQPDRHTGELFF; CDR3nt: TGTGCCAGCAGCCAACCAGACAGGCACACCGGGGAGCTGTTTTTT
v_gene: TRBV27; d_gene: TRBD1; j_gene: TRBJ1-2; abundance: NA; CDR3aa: CASSLGSGQGVSNYGYTF; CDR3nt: TGTGCCAGCAGTTTGGGATCGGGACAGGGGGTATCTAACTATGGCTACACCTTC
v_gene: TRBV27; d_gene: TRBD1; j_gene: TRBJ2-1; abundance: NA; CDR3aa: CASSLRGFYNEQFF; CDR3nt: TGTGCCAGCAGTCTCAGGGGGTTCTACAATGAGCAGTTCTTC
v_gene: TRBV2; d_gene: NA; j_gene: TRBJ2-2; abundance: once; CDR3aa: CASSEMRLITGELFF; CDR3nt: TGTGCCAGCAGTGAAATGCGTCTCATCACCGGGGAGCTGTTTTTT
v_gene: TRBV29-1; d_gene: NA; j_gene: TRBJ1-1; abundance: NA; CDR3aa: CSVVSTYNTEAFF; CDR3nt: TGCAGCGTTGTAAGCACCTATAACACTGAAGCTTTCTTT
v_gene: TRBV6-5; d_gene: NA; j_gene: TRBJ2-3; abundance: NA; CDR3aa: CASIGGAGDTQYF; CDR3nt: TGTGCCAGCATTGGGGGGGCGGGAGATACGCAGTATTTT
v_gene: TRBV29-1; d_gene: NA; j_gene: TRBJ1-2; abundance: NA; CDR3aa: CSAQVPDSLNYGYTF; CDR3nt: TGCAGCGCCCAGGTACCGGACAGCCTTAACTATGGCTACACCTTC
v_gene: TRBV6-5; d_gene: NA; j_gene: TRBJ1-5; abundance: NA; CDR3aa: CASSYSGRNQPQHF; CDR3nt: TGTGCCAGCAGTTACTCGGGGAGGAATCAGCCCCAGCATTTT
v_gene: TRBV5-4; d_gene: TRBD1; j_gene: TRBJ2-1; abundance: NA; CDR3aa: CASTIGQGLYNEQFF; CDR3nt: TGTGCCAGTACCATCGGACAGGGTCTATACAATGAGCAGTTCTTC
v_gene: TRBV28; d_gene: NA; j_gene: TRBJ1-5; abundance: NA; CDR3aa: CASTPRSGIDQPQHF; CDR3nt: TGTGCCAGCACCCCTCGGTCAGGGATCGACCAGCCCCAGCATTTT
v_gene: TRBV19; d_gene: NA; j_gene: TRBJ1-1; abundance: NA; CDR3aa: CASSRTSNTEAFF; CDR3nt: TGTGCCAGTAGTCGGACATCGAACACTGAAGCTTTCTTT
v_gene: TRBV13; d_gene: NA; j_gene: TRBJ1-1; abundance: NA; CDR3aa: CASSFQGADTEAFF; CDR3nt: TGTGCCAGCAGCTTTCAAGGGGCGGACACTGAAGCTTTCTTT
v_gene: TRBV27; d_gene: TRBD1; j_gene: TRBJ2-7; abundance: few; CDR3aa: CATVGQGMHEQYF; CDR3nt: TGTGCCACCGTGGGACAGGGAATGCACGAGCAGTACTTC
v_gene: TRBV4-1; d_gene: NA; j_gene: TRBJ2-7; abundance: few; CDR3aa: CASSRSRQSSSYEQYF; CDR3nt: TGCGCCAGCAGCCGATCGCGGCAGTCTTCTTCCTACGAGCAGTACTTC
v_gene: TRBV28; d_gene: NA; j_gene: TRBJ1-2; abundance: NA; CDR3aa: CASSLAGYVGYTF; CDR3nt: TGTGCCAGCAGTTTAGCAGGGTACGTTGGCTACACCTTC
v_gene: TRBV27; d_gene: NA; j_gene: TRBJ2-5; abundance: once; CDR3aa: CASSLWTTGTQYF; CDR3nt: TGTGCCAGCAGTCTTTGGACTACGGGGACCCAGTACTTC
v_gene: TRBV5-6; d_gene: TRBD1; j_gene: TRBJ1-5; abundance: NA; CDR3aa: CASSAGQFNQPQHF; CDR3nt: TGTGCCAGCAGCGCGGGACAGTTCAATCAGCCCCAGCATTTT
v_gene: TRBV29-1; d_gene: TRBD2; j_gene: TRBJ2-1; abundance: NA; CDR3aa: CSVEEGNGGAPTGEQFF; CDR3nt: TGCAGCGTTGAAGAGGGCAACGGGGGGGCCCCTACGGGAGAGCAGTTCTTC
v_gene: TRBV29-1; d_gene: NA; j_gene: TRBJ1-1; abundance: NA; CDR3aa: CSVVGVWSTEAFF; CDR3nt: TGCAGCGTTGTAGGGGTTTGGAGCACTGAAGCTTTCTTT
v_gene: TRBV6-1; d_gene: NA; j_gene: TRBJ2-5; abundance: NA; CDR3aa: CASLKRWLQETQYF; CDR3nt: TGTGCCAGCCTGAAGCGTTGGCTGCAAGAGACCCAGTACTTC
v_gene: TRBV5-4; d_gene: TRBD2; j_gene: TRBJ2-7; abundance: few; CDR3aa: CASSAFLAGGHEQYF; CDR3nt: TGTGCCAGCAGCGCATTTCTAGCGGGGGGGCATGAGCAGTACTTC
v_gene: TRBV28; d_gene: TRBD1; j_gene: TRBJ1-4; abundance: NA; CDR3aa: CASSLTQTGPNEKLFF; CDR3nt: TGTGCCAGCAGTTTAACCCAGACAGGGCCTAATGAAAAACTGTTTTTT
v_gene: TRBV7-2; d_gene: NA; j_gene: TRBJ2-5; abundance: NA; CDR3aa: CASRPAFPAETQYF; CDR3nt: TGTGCCAGCAGACCCGCATTCCCTGCGGAGACCCAGTACTTC
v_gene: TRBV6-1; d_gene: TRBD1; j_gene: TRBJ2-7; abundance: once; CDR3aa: CASSEPSQGAQEQYF; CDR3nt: TGTGCCAGCAGTGAACCTTCACAGGGGGCTCAGGAGCAGTACTTC
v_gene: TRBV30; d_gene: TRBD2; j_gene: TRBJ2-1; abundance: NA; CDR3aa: CAWSSSGSRYNEQFF; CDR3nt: TGTGCCTGGAGTTCTAGCGGGAGTCGTTACAATGAGCAGTTCTTC
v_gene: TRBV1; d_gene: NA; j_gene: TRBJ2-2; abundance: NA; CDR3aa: CTSSQEGRGNTGELFF; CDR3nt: TGCACCAGCAGCCAAGAAGGGAGGGGTAACACCGGGGAGCTGTTTTTT
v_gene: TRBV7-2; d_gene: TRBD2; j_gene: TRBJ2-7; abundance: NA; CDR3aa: CASSKLAGAGEQYF; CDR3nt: TGTGCCAGCAGCAAGCTAGCGGGAGCAGGTGAGCAGTACTTC
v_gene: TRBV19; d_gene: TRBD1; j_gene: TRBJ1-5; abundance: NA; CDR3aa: CASSPTGGQPQHF; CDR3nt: TGTGCCAGTAGTCCAACAGGGGGACAGCCCCAGCATTTT
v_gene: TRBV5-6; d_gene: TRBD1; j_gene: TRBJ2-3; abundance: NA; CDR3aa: CASSLTGGVTDTQYF; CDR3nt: TGTGCCAGCAGCTTGACAGGGGGAGTCACAGATACGCAGTATTTT
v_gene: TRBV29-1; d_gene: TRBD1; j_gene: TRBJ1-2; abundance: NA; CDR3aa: CSGGQADYGYTF; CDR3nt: TGCAGCGGGGGACAGGCGGACTATGGCTACACCTTC
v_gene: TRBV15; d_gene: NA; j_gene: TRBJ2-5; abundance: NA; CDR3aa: CATSRTSVETQYF; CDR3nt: TGTGCCACCAGCAGAACTTCGGTGGAGACCCAGTACTTC
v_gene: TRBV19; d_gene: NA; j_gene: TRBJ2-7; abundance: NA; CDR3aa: CASSALSSSYEQYF; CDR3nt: TGTGCCAGTAGCGCCCTCTCTAGCTCCTACGAGCAGTACTTC
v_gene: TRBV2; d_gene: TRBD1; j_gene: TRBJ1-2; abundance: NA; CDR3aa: CASSASRDRSYGYTF; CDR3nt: TGTGCCAGCAGCGCCTCCCGGGACAGATCCTATGGCTACACCTTC
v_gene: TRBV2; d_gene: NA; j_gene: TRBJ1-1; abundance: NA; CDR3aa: CASRVDRTNTEAFF; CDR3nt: TGTGCCAGCAGAGTCGACAGGACGAACACTGAAGCTTTCTTT
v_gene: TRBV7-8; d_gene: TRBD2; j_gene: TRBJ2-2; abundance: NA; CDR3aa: CASSWTGTSGNRELFF; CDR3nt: TGTGCCAGCAGCTGGACAGGGACTAGCGGGAACCGGGAGCTGTTTTTT
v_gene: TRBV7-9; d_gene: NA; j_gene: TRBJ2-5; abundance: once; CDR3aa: CASSSGEETQYF; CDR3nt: TGTGCCAGCAGCTCCGGGGAGGAGACCCAGTACTTC
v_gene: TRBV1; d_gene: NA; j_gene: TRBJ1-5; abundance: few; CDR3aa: CTSSQDQMDRGAYSNQPQHF; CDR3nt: TGCACCAGCAGCCAAGATCAGATGGACAGGGGAGCTTATAGCAATCAGCCCCAGCATTTT
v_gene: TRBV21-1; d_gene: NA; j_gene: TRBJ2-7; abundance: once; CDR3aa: CASGDRYYEQYF; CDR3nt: TGTGCCAGCGGGGACAGATACTACGAGCAGTACTTC
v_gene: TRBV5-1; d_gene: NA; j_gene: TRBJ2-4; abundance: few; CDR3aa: CASSLGAEAKNIQYF; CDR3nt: TGCGCCAGCAGCTTGGGGGCTGAGGCCAAAAACATTCAGTACTTC
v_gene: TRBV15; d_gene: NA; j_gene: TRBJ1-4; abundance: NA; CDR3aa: CATSLTAATNEKLFF; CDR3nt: TGTGCCACCAGCTTAACAGCTGCAACTAATGAAAAACTGTTTTTT